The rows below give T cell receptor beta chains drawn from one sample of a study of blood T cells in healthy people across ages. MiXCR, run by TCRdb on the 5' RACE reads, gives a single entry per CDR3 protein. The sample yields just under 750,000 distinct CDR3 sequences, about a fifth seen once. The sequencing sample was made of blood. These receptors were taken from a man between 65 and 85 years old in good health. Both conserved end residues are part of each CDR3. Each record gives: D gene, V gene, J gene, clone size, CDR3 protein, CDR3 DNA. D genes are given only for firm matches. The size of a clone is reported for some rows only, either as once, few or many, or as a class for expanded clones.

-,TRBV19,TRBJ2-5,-,CASRMTPQLGTQYF,TGTGCCAGTAGAATGACACCCCAGTTGGGGACCCAGTACTTC
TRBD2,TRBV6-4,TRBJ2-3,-,CASSDREAPASPSTDTQYF,TGTGCCAGCAGTGATCGGGAGGCGCCCGCTTCCCCTAGCACAGATACGCAGTATTTT
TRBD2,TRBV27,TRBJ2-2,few,CASSGGLAGTGELFF,TGTGCCAGCAGTGGGGGACTAGCGGGAACCGGGGAGCTGTTTTTT
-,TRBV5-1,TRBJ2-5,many,CASGSLQETQYF,TGCGCCAGCGGGAGTCTCCAAGAGACCCAGTACTTC
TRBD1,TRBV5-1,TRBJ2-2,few,CASSLPTGAITGELFF,TGCGCCAGCAGCTTGCCGACAGGGGCGATAACCGGGGAGCTGTTTTTT
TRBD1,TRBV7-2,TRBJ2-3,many,CASSLTGGAGTDTQYF,TGTGCCAGCAGCTTGACAGGGGGCGCGGGCACAGATACGCAGTATTTT
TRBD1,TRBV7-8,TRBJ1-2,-,CASSISGTGYGYTF,TGTGCCAGCAGCATCTCCGGGACAGGGTATGGCTACACCTTC
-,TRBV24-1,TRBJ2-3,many,CATSDPGQSTDTQYF,TGTGCCACCAGTGATCCGGGACAAAGCACAGATACGCAGTATTTT
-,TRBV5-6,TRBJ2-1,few,CASTPDPGSYSYNEQFF,TGTGCCAGCACCCCCGACCCCGGGAGCTACTCCTACAATGAGCAGTTCTTC
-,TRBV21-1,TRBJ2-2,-,CASSKEELRELFF,TGTGCCAGCAGCAAAGAGGAGTTAAGGGAGCTGTTTTTT
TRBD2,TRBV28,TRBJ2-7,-,CASSPPGGGGYEQYF,TGTGCCAGCAGTCCCCCCGGTGGCGGGGGGTACGAGCAGTACTTC
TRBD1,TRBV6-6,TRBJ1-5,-,CASSPGTVTSNQPQHF,TGTGCCAGCAGTCCTGGGACAGTGACTAGCAATCAGCCCCAGCATTTT
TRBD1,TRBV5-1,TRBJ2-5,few,CASSLGQAFGTQYF,TGCGCCAGCAGCTTAGGACAGGCCTTTGGAACCCAGTACTTC
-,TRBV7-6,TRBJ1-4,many,CASSSGTTFRNEKLFF,TGTGCCAGCAGCTCCGGGACGACTTTCCGAAATGAAAAACTGTTTTTT
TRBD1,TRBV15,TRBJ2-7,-,CATSPRDSFYEQYF,TGTGCCACCAGCCCTAGGGACAGTTTCTACGAGCAGTACTTC
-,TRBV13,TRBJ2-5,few,CASSPIPPPSGETQYF,TGTGCCAGCAGCCCCATTCCGCCTCCAAGTGGGGAGACCCAGTACTTC
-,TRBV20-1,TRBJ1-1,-,CNPTYRVRNTEAFF,TGCAACCCCACCTACAGGGTACGGAACACTGAAGCTTTCTTT
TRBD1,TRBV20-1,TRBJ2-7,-,CSAHRGGQGYEQYF,TGCAGTGCCCACCGTGGGGGACAGGGGTACGAGCAGTACTTC
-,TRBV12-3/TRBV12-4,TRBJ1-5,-,CASSFGGYQPQHF,TGTGCCAGCAGTTTTGGGGGTTACCAGCCCCAGCATTTT
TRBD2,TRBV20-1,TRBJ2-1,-,CSARGLAASYNEQFF,TGCAGTGCTAGAGGTCTAGCGGCCTCCTACAATGAGCAGTTCTTC
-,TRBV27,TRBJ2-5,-,CASSFRKASDLETQYF,TGTGCCAGCAGTTTCCGCAAGGCTAGCGATTTAGAGACCCAGTACTTC
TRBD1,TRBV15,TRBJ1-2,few,CATSRDLTGEYGYTF,TGTGCCACCAGCAGAGATTTGACAGGGGAGTATGGCTACACCTTC
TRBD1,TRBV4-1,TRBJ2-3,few,CASSQEGQGEIDTQYF,TGCGCCAGCAGCCAAGAAGGGCAGGGGGAGATAGATACGCAGTATTTT
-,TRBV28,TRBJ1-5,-,CATRTQGSNQPQHF,TGTGCCACCAGGACACAAGGAAGCAATCAGCCCCAGCATTTT
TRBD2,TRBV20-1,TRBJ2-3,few,CSARGERGGADTQYF,TGCAGTGCTAGGGGTGAGCGGGGCGGGGCAGATACGCAGTATTTT
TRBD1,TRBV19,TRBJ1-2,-,CASTSRRTGASNYGYTF,TGTGCCAGTACCTCGCGTCGGACAGGGGCCTCTAACTATGGCTACACCTTC
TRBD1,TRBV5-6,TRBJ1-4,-,CASSSFLRQGDEKLFF,TGTGCCAGCAGCTCGTTCCTAAGACAGGGGGATGAAAAACTGTTTTTT
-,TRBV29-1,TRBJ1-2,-,CSVVSTSVFGTSTNYGYTF,TGCAGCGTTGTATCCACAAGTGTATTTGGAACCTCAACTAACTATGGCTACACCTTC
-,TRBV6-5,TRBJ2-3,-,CASSYGTLPDTDTQYF,TGTGCCAGCAGTTATGGGACACTCCCAGACACAGATACGCAGTATTTT
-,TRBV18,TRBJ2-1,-,CASSLIGDEQFF,TGTGCCAGCTCACTCATCGGGGATGAGCAGTTCTTC
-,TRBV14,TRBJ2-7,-,CASSQDSQSYEQYF,TGTGCCAGCAGCCAAGATTCCCAATCCTACGAGCAGTACTTC
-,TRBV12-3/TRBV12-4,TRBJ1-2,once,CASTTQGHYGYTF,TGTGCCAGCACTACACAGGGCCACTATGGCTACACCTTC
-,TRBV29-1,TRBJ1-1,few,CSVETSEGAEAFF,TGCAGCGTAGAGACTTCGGAGGGCGCTGAAGCTTTCTTT
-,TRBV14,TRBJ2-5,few,CASSSGLQGTQYF,TGTGCCAGCAGCTCGGGACTCCAAGGGACCCAGTACTTC
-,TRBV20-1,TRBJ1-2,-,CSARDRALYGYTF,TGCAGTGCTAGAGACAGGGCCCTGTATGGCTACACCTTC
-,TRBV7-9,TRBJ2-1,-,CASSLSQNYNEQFF,TGTGCCAGCAGCTTATCGCAGAACTACAATGAGCAGTTCTTC
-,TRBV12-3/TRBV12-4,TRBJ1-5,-,CASSFGSEGVNQPQHF,TGTGCCAGCAGTTTCGGGTCTGAGGGGGTGAATCAGCCCCAGCATTTT
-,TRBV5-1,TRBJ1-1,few,CASSLAPTEAFF,TGCGCCAGCAGCTTGGCCCCCACTGAAGCTTTCTTT
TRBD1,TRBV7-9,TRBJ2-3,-,CASSPPVRQGSTDTQYF,TGTGCCAGCAGCCCCCCGGTGAGACAGGGGTCGACAGATACGCAGTATTTT
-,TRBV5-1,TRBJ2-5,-,CASSFDTGRQETQYF,TGCGCCAGCAGCTTCGATACAGGAAGACAAGAGACCCAGTACTTC
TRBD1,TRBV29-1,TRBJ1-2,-,CSVAGGEVGYTF,TGCAGCGTGGCAGGGGGGGAGGTGGGCTACACCTTC
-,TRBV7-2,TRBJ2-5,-,CASSSARHTQETQYF,TGTGCCAGCAGCTCTGCTAGACACACTCAAGAGACCCAGTACTTC